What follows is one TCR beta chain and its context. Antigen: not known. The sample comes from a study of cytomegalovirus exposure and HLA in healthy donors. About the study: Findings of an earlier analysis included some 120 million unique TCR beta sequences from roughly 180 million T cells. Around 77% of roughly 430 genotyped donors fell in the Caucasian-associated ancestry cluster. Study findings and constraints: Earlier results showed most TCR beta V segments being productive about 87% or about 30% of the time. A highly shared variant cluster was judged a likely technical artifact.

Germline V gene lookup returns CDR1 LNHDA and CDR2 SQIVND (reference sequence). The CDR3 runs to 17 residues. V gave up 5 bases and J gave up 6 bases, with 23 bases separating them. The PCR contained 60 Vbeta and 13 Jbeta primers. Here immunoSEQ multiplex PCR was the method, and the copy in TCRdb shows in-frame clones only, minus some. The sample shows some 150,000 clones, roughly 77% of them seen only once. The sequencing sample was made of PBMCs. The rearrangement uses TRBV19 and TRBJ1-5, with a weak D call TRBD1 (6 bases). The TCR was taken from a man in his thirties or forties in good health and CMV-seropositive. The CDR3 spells CASSLGQGQAVGQPQHF. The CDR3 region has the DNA TGTGCCAGTAGTCTTGGGCAGGGGCAAGCCGTGGGTCAGCCCCAGCATTTT.